The 26 T cell receptor beta chains given below trace back to one sample, sequenced in a study of CD8 T cells in ankylosing spondylitis. What these receptors recognize is not known. General study findings and limits: Blood from ankylosing spondylitis patients appeared to carry a characteristic roughly eight-variant TCR beta motif.

TCRdb processed the 5' RACE reads anew with MiXCR; each CDR3 protein has one entry. The table shows around 770,000 distinct CDR3 sequences, with roughly 12% occurring only once. Sequencing used blood, either unsorted or a sorted T cell fraction (not recorded which). The receptors derive from a male donor with ankylosing spondylitis.

This clonotype was observed many times. An end of the junction does not agree with germline; a read error may underlie this. The chain employs TRBV7-8 and TRBJ2-7, with 7 nucleotides matching TRBD1. Germline lookup yields CDR1 SGHVS and CDR2 FQNEAQ. The CDR3 loop spans 14 amino acids. The CDR3 loop is CASSYRDRGYEQYF. The CDR3 region has the DNA TGCGCCAGCAGTTATAGGGACAGAGGCTACGAGCAGTACTTC.

The V gene is TRBV7-2, the J gene TRBJ1-1; D is ambiguous. Germline CDR1 reads SGHTA; CDR2 reads FQGNSA. CDR3 length: 14 residues. Trimming removed 3 bases at V and 10 bases at J, with 18 bases between. The CDR3 DNA follows: TGTGCCAGCAGCTTCGGACCGACCCTGGTGCGAGCTTTCTTT. It codes for CASSFGPTLVRAFF.

In DNA, the CDR3 is TGTGCCAGCACCCTTGAGGGGGCCAGCACTGAAGCTTTCTTT. Translating gives CASTLEGASTEAFF. V and J are TRBV7-9 and TRBJ1-1; 7 nucleotides align to TRBD1. Per the germline V gene, CDR1 is SEHNR and CDR2 is FQNEAQ (reference sequence). After removal of 7 bases from V and 4 bases from J, the junction contained 9 bases not matched to a gene. The CDR3 covers 14 residues.

This clonotype has more than one count but fewer than ten. CDR3 sequence: CASSPSTGLGNQPQHF. The CDR3 DNA reads as TGTGCCAGCAGTCCCTCAACAGGGTTGGGCAATCAGCCCCAGCATTTT. The J gene is TRBJ1-5, the V gene TRBV28, with a weak D call TRBD1 (6 bases). Germline V gene data show CDR1 as MDHEN and CDR2 as SYDVKM. There are 16 residues in the CDR3. Trimming shortened V by 5 bases and J by 2 bases, and 16 bases separated the two germline ends.

V is TRBV12-5 and J is TRBJ2-3, with D possibly matching TRBD1 (6 bases). Trimming shortened V by 6 bases and J by 2 bases, and 12 bases separated the two germline ends. CDR3 length: 14 residues. Per germline, CDR1 LGHNT and CDR2 FRNRAP. In nucleotides, the CDR3 is TGTGCTAGTGGGACAGGACAGACCACAGATACGCAGTATTTT. Protein sequence: CASGTGQTTDTQYF.

This clonotype was counted between two and nine times. The chain recombines TRBV27 with TRBJ2-2, with D possibly matching TRBD1 (6 bases). Trimming removed 8 bases from V and 1 base from J, with 11 bases in between. CDR1 MNHEY and CDR2 SMNVEV come from the germline V gene (reference sequence). The CDR3 spans 14 residues. The CDR3 nucleotides are TGTGCCAGCTCAGGGGCATGGAACACCGGGGAGCTGTTTTTT. Encoded protein: CASSGAWNTGELFF.

The chain is built from TRBV6-2 or TRBV6-3 and TRBJ2-2; the D is unclear. The CDR3 is 13 residues long. Germline CDR1 is MNHEY and CDR2 is SVGEGT. V was cut by 8 bases and J by 8 bases, with 15 bases left in between. The DNA of the CDR3 is TGTGCCAGCGGCGGTGGGTTCGCAGGGGAGCTGTTTTTT. It yields the protein CASGGGFAGELFF.

CDR3 in amino acids: CASSPHRRAAQYF. In DNA form, the CDR3 reads TGTGCCAGCAGCCCCCATAGACGGGCAGCGCAGTATTTT. The gene calls are TRBV3-1 and TRBJ2-3, with D unresolved. From germline, CDR1 is LGHDT and CDR2 YNNKEL (reference sequence). This CDR3 contains 13 residues. The V end was cut by 4 bases, the J end by 10 bases, with 15 bases between.

This chain connects TRBV6-5 to TRBJ1-2; D gene uncertain. From germline, CDR1 is MNHEY and CDR2 SVGAGI. The V end lost 5 bases, the J end lost 8 bases, and 12 bases lay between the germline ends. CDR3 length equals 12 residues. CDR3 DNA sequence: TGTGCCAGCAGTACCCTAATAGGAGGCTACACCTTC. It codes for CASSTLIGGYTF.

The V call is TRBV20-1, the J call TRBJ2-2; 8 bases match TRBD2. The germline CDR1 and CDR2 sequences are DFQATT and SNEGSKA (reference sequence). Losses at the gene ends were 2 bases for V and 7 bases for J; bases not matched to a gene: 6. The CDR3 is 14 residues long. In DNA, the CDR3 is TGCAGTGCTAGAAAGGCTAGCGGGTACGGGGAGCTGTTTTTT. It is translated as CSARKASGYGELFF.

This clonotype has ten or more counts. The CDR3 sequence is CSVVGLAGESSDTQYF. CDR3 coding DNA: TGCAGCGTTGTGGGACTAGCGGGAGAGTCGTCAGATACGCAGTATTTT. V gene TRBV29-1 combines with J gene TRBJ2-3; the match to TRBD2 covers 14 bases. Germline CDR1 and CDR2: SQVTM and ANQGSEA. This CDR3 region has 16 residues. V shed 4 bases and J 4 bases; nucleotides not matched to a gene: 7.

The sample holds a few counts of this clonotype. The rearrangement joins TRBV4-3 to TRBJ2-3; tentatively, D is TRBD1 (6 bases). The V end was cut by 4 bases, the J end by 6 bases, with 11 bases between. CDR3 length equals 13 residues. Germline V lookup: CDR1 LGHNA, CDR2 YSLEER. The DNA for the CDR3 is TGCGCCAGCAGCCTTCTGAGGGGGGATACGCAGTATTTT. It translates to CASSLLRGDTQYF.

A few counts support this clonotype. The chain recombines TRBV10-2 with TRBJ2-7; 7 bases are a match to TRBD2. Germline V gives CDR1 WSHSY, CDR2 SAAADI. CDR3 length: 14 amino acids. Losses at the gene ends were 6 bases for V and 2 bases for J; bases not matched to a gene: 7. CDR3 sequence: CASSVTGTTYEQYF. The CDR3 nucleotides are TGCGCCAGCAGCGTTACCGGGACTACCTACGAGCAGTACTTC.

This clonotype was detected ten times or more. This chain joins TRBV7-2 and TRBJ2-1; TRBD2 aligns across 11 bases. The CDR3 spans 15 residues. CDR1 SGHTA and CDR2 FQGNSA come from the germline V gene. The junction had 3 bases not matched to a gene; V was cut back by 6 bases and J by 2 bases. The CDR3 spells CASSFSGGAYNEQFF. The CDR3, as DNA: TGTGCCAGCAGTTTTAGCGGGGGGGCCTACAATGAGCAGTTCTTC. Full variable domain (remainder filled in from reference TRBV7-2 and TRBJ2-1): GAGVSQSPSNKVTEKGKDVELRCDPISGHTALYWYRQSLGQGLEFLIYFQGNSAPDKSGLPSDRFSAERTGGSVSTLTIQRTQQEDSAVYLCASSFSGGAYNEQFFGPGTRLTVL.

This clonotype was counted at least ten times. The rearrangement joins TRBV28 to TRBJ1-4; 7 bases are shared with TRBD1. The CDR3 is made up of 14 amino acids. The V and J ends lost 5 bases and 8 bases, in that order; junction bases with no gene match: 8. Germline assignment: CDR1 MDHEN and CDR2 SYDVKM. CDR3 residues: CASSDGDRGEKLFF. Here the CDR3 DNA reads TGTGCCAGCAGTGACGGGGACAGAGGGGAAAAACTGTTTTTT. Variable domain in full (rest from reference TRBV28 and TRBJ1-4): DVKVTQSSRYLVKRTGEKVFLECVQDMDHENMFWYRQDPGLGLRLIYFSYDVKMKEKGDIPEGYSVSREKKERFSLILESASTNQTSMYLCASSDGDRGEKLFFGSGTQLSVL.

The sample holds many counts of this clonotype. The chain carries TRBV10-3 and TRBJ1-1; D gene unclear. Deletions cut 7 bases from V and 4 bases from J, with 16 bases between. Germline CDR1 reads ENHRY; CDR2 reads SYGVKD. The CDR3 is 14 residues long. CDR3 DNA sequence: TGTGCCATCACCCCGGGTGCCGAGGGCACTGAAGCTTTCTTT. Its protein product is CAITPGAEGTEAFF.

This clonotype was observed many times. The V call is TRBV20-1, the J call TRBJ2-3; D unclear. Trimming shortened V by 4 bases and J by 5 bases, and 13 bases separated the two germline ends. Germline V gives CDR1 DFQATT, CDR2 SNEGSKA (reference sequence). The CDR3 covers 13 residues. CDR3 amino acids: CSATGPTLDTQYF. In DNA form, the CDR3 reads TGCAGTGCTACCGGTCCTACGCTAGATACGCAGTATTTT.

In its sample, this clonotype was seen a few times. This rearrangement joins TRBV6-6 to TRBJ1-5; a weak D match, TRBD1 (6 bases). This CDR3 is 13 amino acids long. Trimming removed 6 bases at V and 6 bases at J, with 12 bases between. Looked up from germline, CDR1 is MNHNY and CDR2 is SVGAGI (reference sequence). Here the CDR3 reads CASRIQGIQPQHF. CDR3 nucleotide sequence: TGTGCCAGCAGGATACAGGGAATTCAGCCCCAGCATTTT.

In its sample, this clonotype was seen a few times. The chain combines TRBV25-1 with TRBJ1-5, with D maybe TRBD1 (5 bases). Germline V gives CDR1 MGHDK, CDR2 SYGVNS. CDR3 size: 13 residues. Trimming took 3 bases from V and 7 from J, leaving 10 bases between them. The CDR3: CASSDRDEQPQHF. CDR3 nucleotide sequence: TGTGCCAGCAGTGACAGGGATGAACAGCCCCAGCATTTT.

In this sample, this clonotype turned up many times. The chain uses TRBV5-1 and TRBJ1-1; possible D gene TRBD1, 6 bases. The CDR3 is 14 residues long. Germline assignment: CDR1 SGHRS and CDR2 YFSETQ. The V end was cut by 1 base, the J end by 5 bases, with 12 bases between. The CDR3, as DNA: TGCGCCAGCAGCTTGTCAGGGGCATGGACTGAAGCTTTCTTT. Translated: CASSLSGAWTEAFF. Supplemented by reference TRBV5-1 and TRBJ1-1, the full variable domain reads KAGVTQTPRYLIKTRGQQVTLSCSPISGHRSVSWYQQTPGQGLQFLFEYFSETQRNKGNFPGRFSGRQFSNSRSEMNVSTLELGDSALYLCASSLSGAWTEAFFGQGTRLTVV.

The chain combines TRBV24-1 with TRBJ2-2; D is perhaps TRBD2 (5 bases). There are 18 residues in the CDR3. Germline V gene sequence: CDR1 KGHDR, CDR2 SFDVKD. V was cut by 2 bases and J by 5 bases, with 20 bases left in between. In DNA, the CDR3 is TGTGCCACCAGTGATTCGCTGAAGAGGGATGGGAGAACCGGGGAGCTGTTTTTT. Translated: CATSDSLKRDGRTGELFF.

This clonotype was observed a few times. V usage is TRBV20-1 and J usage is TRBJ2-7; 11 nucleotides align to TRBD2. CDR3 length: 13 amino acids. V dropped 5 bases and J dropped 4; count of bases not matched to a gene: 4. Germline assignment: CDR1 DFQATT and CDR2 SNEGSKA (reference sequence). The CDR3 DNA is TGCAGTGCTCTACTAGCGGGAGAGTACGAGCAGTACTTC. It specifies CSALLAGEYEQYF.

The genes are TRBV20-1 and TRBJ2-7, with 9 nucleotides matching TRBD1. This CDR3 comprises 14 residues. Trimming removed 6 bases from V and 5 bases from J; junction bases left unmatched: 11. Germline V gene lookup returns CDR1 DFQATT and CDR2 SNEGSKA (reference sequence). The CDR3 loop is CSAVRTGVVNEQYF. In DNA form, the CDR3 reads TGCAGTGCCGTTAGGACAGGGGTGGTCAACGAGCAGTACTTC.

V and J are TRBV20-1 and TRBJ2-7; 13 nucleotides match TRBD2. The J segment lost 5 bases and the V segment lost 6 bases, leaving 4 bases of the junction unmatched. CDR3 length equals 13 residues. CDR1 DFQATT and CDR2 SNEGSKA come from the germline V gene (reference sequence). The CDR3 DNA reads as TGCAGTGCCAGACTAGCGGGAGGCCACGAGCAGTACTTC. Translation gives CSARLAGGHEQYF.

In this sample, this clonotype turned up a few times. The genes are TRBV15 and TRBJ2-3; 10 bases agree with TRBD2. The CDR3 totals 16 residues. With 1 base clipped from V and 3 bases from J, the junction kept 4 bases outside the gene matches. Germline lookup yields CDR1 LNHNV and CDR2 YYDKDF (reference sequence). For the CDR3, the DNA is TGTGCCACCAGCAGAGTTCAACTAGCGGGGACAGATACGCAGTATTTT. Amino acid sequence: CATSRVQLAGTDTQYF.

Note on this clonotype: The junction does not match germline at one end; this may be a read error. The chain couples TRBV19 to TRBJ2-3; D not resolved. Germline CDR1 reads LNHDA; CDR2 reads SQIVND (reference sequence). This CDR3 is built from 13 residues. CDR3 nucleotides: TGTGCCAGTAGTATACAGCGCACAGATACGCAGTACTTT. This codes for CASSIQRTDTQYF.